These T cell receptor beta chains were read from a single sample in a study of control samples from healthy donors and cancer patients. Libraries were prepared by immunoSEQ multiplex PCR; TCRdb keeps only in-frame clonotypes and omits some of them. The sample has around 170,000 clones, 88% seen once. What was sequenced was blood. These receptors came from a woman in her 30s in good health. Both conserved end residues are part of each CDR3. The size field is filled for only some rows; it gives once, few, many or a size class.

once	TRBV7-9	TRBJ1-2	CASSSNVGQTDYGYTF
.	TRBV7-2	TRBJ2-1	CASSLDRKGEQFF
.	TRBV5-1	TRBJ1-5	CASTPGDTYNQPQHF
.	TRBV10-3	TRBJ1-1	CAVSERATEAFF
once	TRBV19	TRBJ1-2	CASSPEGNRNYGYTF
few	TRBV19	TRBJ1-5	CASSHPGGDQPQHF
once	TRBV28	TRBJ2-5	CATQAGETQYF
.	TRBV30	TRBJ1-2	CAWMGQVTGYTF
.	TRBV5-1	TRBJ2-5	CASSYRTSGSETQYF
.	TRBV6-4	TRBJ1-2	CASSPGRGSYTF
.	TRBV27	TRBJ1-2	CASRQGALDGYTF
once	TRBV7-9	TRBJ1-2	CASRKGGADGYTF
.	TRBV4-1	TRBJ1-2	CASSQDNRGRRGYTF
.	TRBV4-1	TRBJ1-5	CASSQGQGSQPQHF
.	TRBV6-5	TRBJ1-1	CASSYSGAGTTEAFF
.	TRBV19	TRBJ2-1	CASRTSGSVNEQFF
.	TRBV9	TRBJ2-2	CASSASGGPQGTGELFF
.	TRBV3-1/TRBV3-2	TRBJ2-3	CASSQDWAGGRTQYF
.	TRBV3-1/TRBV3-2	TRBJ2-3	CASSQDENTQYF
.	TRBV19	TRBJ1-5	CASSPGRRDQPQHF
.	TRBV11-2	TRBJ2-5	CASSSMTSGEETQYF
.	TRBV9	TRBJ1-2	CASSVADESYGYTF
.	TRBV27	TRBJ2-7	CASSFFGNYEQYF
.	TRBV5-1	TRBJ2-1	CASSGTGGEQFF
.	TRBV10-3	TRBJ1-2	CAISESRDRRSF
.	TRBV11-2	TRBJ2-5	CASSEGEATTETQYF
.	TRBV6-6	TRBJ2-2	CASSPRRDTGELFF
.	TRBV14	TRBJ2-2	CASSRDLLNTGELFF
.	TRBV7-9	TRBJ1-2	CASSLMSLGQDGYTF
.	TRBV10-1	TRBJ2-5	CASSDFKTARETQYF
.	TRBV27	TRBJ1-1	CASSSLGDKGNTEAFF
.	TRBV19	TRBJ2-3	CASTDPGTSSDTQYF
.	TRBV5-1	TRBJ2-3	CASSLVGDYTDTQYF
.	TRBV7-9	TRBJ1-1	CASSLLTGTKDTEAFF
.	TRBV29-1	TRBJ1-2	CSVEGGGNYGYTF
.	TRBV4-1	TRBJ1-5	CASSQERLNQPQHF
.	TRBV24-1	TRBJ1-1	CATSDFRYTEAFF
.	TRBV3-1/TRBV3-2	TRBJ2-7	CASSPHSGRGEQYF
few	TRBV19	TRBJ1-5	CASSMAQGSVQPQHF
.	TRBV27	TRBJ1-1	CASSLGGATEAFF
once	TRBV3-1/TRBV3-2	TRBJ2-2	CASSPHRGGTGELFF
few	TRBV12-3/TRBV12-4	TRBJ1-2	CASSPTGLGYTF
.	TRBV7-9	TRBJ1-1	CASKSEVKDTEAFF
.	TRBV29-1	TRBJ1-1	CSVVGQGGNTEAFF
.	TRBV28	TRBJ2-7	CASSSTSGGCEQYF
.	TRBV5-1	TRBJ2-2	CASSFFGRTGELFF